The 19 T cell receptor beta chains reported below all come from one sample, sequenced in a study of blood T cell repertoires in COVID-19. Here immunoSEQ multiplex PCR was the method, and the copy in TCRdb shows in-frame clones only, minus some. The table has some 31,000 clones, over 75% seen once; the top ten hold about 9.6%. The sequenced sample consisted of peripheral blood. Receptors were obtained from a man older than 75 with active COVID-19.

The sample holds a few counts of this clone. V is TRBV11-1 and J is TRBJ2-1; 9 positions match TRBD1. Germline CDR1 SGHAT, CDR2 FQDESV (reference sequence). V lost 5 bases to trimming and J lost 9 bases; unmatched junction nucleotides: 11. This CDR3 has 15 residues. CDR3 amino acids: CASSPSLGQGTEQFF. As DNA, the CDR3 is TGTGCCAGCAGCCCCAGCCTCGGACAGGGGACTGAGCAGTTCTTC.

V is TRBV24-1 and J is TRBJ2-1, with a weak D call TRBD2 (6 bases). This CDR3 comprises 14 residues. V gave up 10 bases and J gave up 6 bases, with 18 bases separating them. Per the germline V gene, CDR1 is KGHDR and CDR2 is SFDVKD. The CDR3 reads CATRRGPASNEQFF. CDR3 DNA: TGTGCCACGCGGCGGGGTCCGGCAAGCAATGAGCAGTTCTTC.

Concerning this clone itself: Distinct nucleotide sequences in the sample also encode this CDR3. The chain recombines TRBV5-1 with TRBJ2-7, with TRBD2 as a possible D gene (5 bases). Trimming left V 8 bases short and J 6 bases short, with 12 bases between. Germline V gene lookup returns CDR1 SGHRS and CDR2 YFSETQ. The CDR3 runs to 11 residues. The CDR3 is CASTEGREQYF. As DNA, the CDR3 is TGCGCCAGTACAGAGGGTCGCGAGCAGTACTTC.

The J gene is TRBJ2-3, the V gene TRBV18, with a possible D match to TRBD1 (6 bases). Between the trimmed V and J ends, which lost 3 bases and 3 bases, there was a span of 13 bases. There are 15 residues in the CDR3. From germline, CDR1 is KGHSH and CDR2 LQKENI. The CDR3 region is CASSPPNRATDTQYF. The CDR3 DNA sequence: TGTGCCAGCTCACCCCCCAACAGGGCAACAGATACGCAGTATTTT.

The genes are TRBV19 and TRBJ1-4, with no clear D. Germline assignment: CDR1 LNHDA and CDR2 SQIVND (reference sequence). The CDR3 covers 14 residues. V gave up 1 base and J gave up 4 bases, with 7 bases separating them. Here the CDR3 reads CASSIGQVNEKLFF. The CDR3 DNA follows: TGTGCCAGTAGTATAGGGCAGGTTAATGAAAAACTGTTTTTT.

The chain combines TRBV5-6 with TRBJ2-5, with TRBD2 identical over 11 bases. The CDR3 sequence is 14 residues long. With 6 bases clipped from V and 5 bases from J, the junction kept 6 bases outside the gene matches. Germline V gene data show CDR1 as SGHDT and CDR2 as YYEEEE. CDR3 in amino acids: CASNIAGGLETQYF. CDR3 coding DNA: TGTGCCAGCAACATAGCGGGGGGGCTGGAGACCCAGTACTTC.

The chain recombines TRBV6-2 or TRBV6-3 with TRBJ2-3; 9 positions agree with TRBD2. This CDR3 spans 18 amino acids. The germline gives CDR1 MNHEY, CDR2 SVGEGT. Trimming cost V 5 bases and J 2 bases; bases outside gene matches: 14. CDR3 sequence (DNA): TGTGCCAGCAGTCTCGGACGGGCTAGCGGGGCCCCCACAGATACGCAGTATTTT. Translating gives CASSLGRASGAPTDTQYF.

The gene calls are TRBV28 and TRBJ2-1; TRBD1 matches at 12 bases. Germline values: CDR1 MDHEN, CDR2 SYDVKM. The junction had 14 bases not matched to a gene; V was cut back by 5 bases and J by 9 bases. This CDR3 spans 17 amino acids. CDR3 in amino acids: CASSPPSGTGGFGEQFF. For the CDR3, the DNA is TGTGCCAGCAGTCCACCCTCCGGGACAGGGGGCTTCGGTGAGCAGTTCTTC.

The gene calls are TRBV28 and TRBJ1-5, with 7 bases aligning to TRBD1. Germline V gives CDR1 MDHEN, CDR2 SYDVKM. V dropped 4 bases and J dropped 2; count of bases not matched to a gene: 2. The CDR3 is made up of 14 amino acids. The CDR3 is CASSSGTGNQPQHF. CDR3 nucleotides: TGTGCCAGCAGTTCCGGGACAGGCAATCAGCCCCAGCATTTT. The full variable domain, in which reference TRBV28 and TRBJ1-5 provide the parts outside the CDR3, is DVKVTQSSRYLVKRTGEKVFLECVQDMDHENMFWYRQDPGLGLRLIYFSYDVKMKEKGDIPEGYSVSREKKERFSLILESASTNQTSMYLCASSSGTGNQPQHFGDGTRLSIL.

This chain uses TRBV27 with TRBJ1-1, with D uncertain. Germline V CDR1 and CDR2: MNHEY, SMNVEV (reference sequence). This CDR3 is 14 amino acids long. V lost 2 bases and J 1 base, leaving 8 bases between the germline ends. The CDR3 reads CASSLRGQNTEAFF. As DNA, the CDR3 is TGTGCCAGCAGTTTACGAGGGCAGAACACTGAAGCTTTCTTT.

The chain uses TRBV5-1 and TRBJ2-2; weak D call: TRBD1 (6 bases). This CDR3 is built from 13 residues. Germline V gives CDR1 SGHRS, CDR2 YFSETQ. Trimming removed 4 bases at V and 6 bases at J, with 10 bases between. The CDR3 loop is CASSVRTAGELFF. CDR3 sequence (DNA): TGCGCCAGCAGCGTCAGGACAGCCGGGGAGCTGTTTTTT. The variable domain in full, with the rest retrieved from reference TRBV5-1 and TRBJ2-2, is KAGVTQTPRYLIKTRGQQVTLSCSPISGHRSVSWYQQTPGQGLQFLFEYFSETQRNKGNFPGRFSGRQFSNSRSEMNVSTLELGDSALYLCASSVRTAGELFFGEGSRLTVL.

The rearrangement joins TRBV7-2 to TRBJ2-4, with TRBD2 matching over 8 bases. The CDR3 contains 13 residues. With V trimmed by 3 bases and J by 12 bases, 7 bases remained unmatched. Per the germline V gene, CDR1 is SGHTA and CDR2 is FQGNSA. CDR3 sequence: CASSFARGGSQYF. Written as DNA, the CDR3 is TGTGCCAGCAGCTTCGCCCGGGGGGGGAGTCAGTACTTC. Together with reference TRBV7-2 and TRBJ2-4, the CDR3 gives the full variable domain: GAGVSQSPSNKVTEKGKDVELRCDPISGHTALYWYRQSLGQGLEFLIYFQGNSAPDKSGLPSDRFSAERTGGSVSTLTIQRTQQEDSAVYLCASSFARGGSQYFGAGTRLSVL.

The rearrangement uses TRBV2 and TRBJ2-5; 9 nucleotides line up with TRBD2. V was clipped by 4 bases and J by 5 bases; unmatched bases: 14. The germline gives CDR1 SNHLY, CDR2 FYNNEI. The CDR3 consists of 17 residues. CDR3 DNA: TGTGCCAGCAGTGTTACACGGGCGGGGGGGCTTTATGAGACCCAGTACTTC. This translates into CASSVTRAGGLYETQYF.

The rearrangement joins TRBV7-9 to TRBJ2-2, with TRBD1 matching 11 bases. Per the germline V gene, CDR1 is SEHNR and CDR2 is FQNEAQ (reference sequence). Trimming took 6 bases from V and 4 from J; bases not matched to a gene: 7. The length of the CDR3 is 16 residues. The CDR3, as DNA: TGTGCCAGCAGGGATGCCGGGACAGGGGGCACCGGGGAGCTGTTTTTT. Residues: CASRDAGTGGTGELFF.

This chain links TRBV6-5 with TRBJ2-7, with TRBD1 matching 8 bases. V lost 6 bases, J lost 3 bases, and 7 bases stayed unmatched. The CDR3 extends over 14 amino acids. Germline V gene lookup returns CDR1 MNHEY and CDR2 SVGAGI. The CDR3 loop reads CASRPGQGYYEQYF. In DNA form, the CDR3 reads TGTGCCAGCAGGCCTGGACAGGGTTACTACGAGCAGTACTTC.

The table lists this clone with a few counts. The J gene is TRBJ2-7, the V gene TRBV5-1; 8 nucleotides line up with TRBD2. This CDR3 region has 16 residues. Germline values: CDR1 SGHRS, CDR2 YFSETQ. Trimming cost V 3 bases and J 3 bases; bases outside gene matches: 11. CDR3 loop: CASSYNTGGLVYEQYF. In DNA, the CDR3 is TGCGCCAGCAGCTACAACACGGGGGGGCTGGTCTACGAGCAGTACTTC.

V gene TRBV7-2 combines with J gene TRBJ2-6, with D unclear. The CDR3 covers 16 residues. CDR1 is SGHTA and CDR2 is FQGNSA in the germline V gene. Trimming shortened V by 5 bases and J by 1 base, and 12 bases separated the two germline ends. CDR3 residues: CASSPTVPSGANVLTF. Written as DNA, the CDR3 is TGTGCCAGCAGCCCAACAGTCCCATCTGGGGCCAACGTCCTGACTTTC.

V usage is TRBV5-1 and J usage is TRBJ2-7, with D hard to call. Per the germline V gene, CDR1 is SGHRS and CDR2 is YFSETQ. Between the trimmed V and J ends, which lost 4 bases and 5 bases, there was a span of 16 bases. The CDR3 is 14 residues long. The CDR3 nucleotides are TGCGCCAGCAGCCCCCCCCTGAGGTCTGACGAGCAGTACTTC. This gives the protein CASSPPLRSDEQYF.

The V call is TRBV11-2, the J call TRBJ2-1; a weak D match, TRBD2 (7 bases). The CDR3 runs to 15 residues. V was pared by 1 base and J by 9 bases, with 16 bases between. Germline CDR1 reads SGHAT; CDR2 reads FQNNGV. CDR3 amino acids: CASSLGSWEGVEQFF. The CDR3 nucleotides are TGTGCCAGCAGCTTAGGGTCATGGGAGGGGGTTGAGCAGTTCTTC.